Each of the 19 T cell receptor beta chains below was sequenced from the same sample in a study of blood T cell repertoires in COVID-19. Method: immunoSEQ multiplex PCR; TCRdb's copy keeps in-frame clones and lacks some. The table lists about 480,000 clones, about 85% of them singletons. Sequencing was performed on PBMCs or T cells enriched from blood (not recorded which). These receptors were obtained from a woman aged 18-35 years with acute COVID-19.

V and J are TRBV9 and TRBJ2-1; TRBD2 matches 13 bases. With V trimmed by 1 base and J by 10 bases, 11 bases remained unmatched. Germline V gene sequence: CDR1 SGDLS, CDR2 YYNGEE. This CDR3 is 17 amino acids long. For the CDR3, the DNA is TGTGCCAGCAGCGTAAGGGGGACTAGCGGGAACTATAAAGAGCAGTTCTTC. Its protein product is CASSVRGTSGNYKEQFF. Drawing the rest from reference TRBV9 and TRBJ2-1, the complete variable domain is DSGVTQTPKHLITATGQRVTLRCSPRSGDLSVYWYQQSLDQGLQFLIQYYNGEERAKGNILERFSAQQFPDLHSELNLSSLELGDSALYFCASSVRGTSGNYKEQFFGPGTRLTVL.

The V gene is TRBV19, the J gene TRBJ2-1; 9 bases align to TRBD1. The length of the CDR3 is 16 residues. Germline V gene data show CDR1 as LNHDA and CDR2 as SQIVND (reference sequence). V lost 7 bases and J lost 2; bases outside the gene matches: 9. DNA for the CDR3: TGTGCCAGTACCTCCCGCCGGGACAGGGCCTACAATGAGCAGTTCTTC. It specifies CASTSRRDRAYNEQFF.

The chain uses TRBV7-2 and TRBJ1-2, with D perhaps matching TRBD1 (6 bases). The V gene's germline CDR1 is SGHTA and CDR2 FQGNSA. V lost 5 bases, J lost 7 bases, and 17 bases lay in between. CDR3 length: 14 amino acids. DNA of the CDR3: TGTGCCAGCAGCCCGTCCACAGGGTGGAGTGGCTACACCTTC. Translation: CASSPSTGWSGYTF.

This chain links TRBV28 with TRBJ2-7; 7 positions match TRBD1. The CDR3 loop spans 15 amino acids. The germline gives CDR1 MDHEN, CDR2 SYDVKM. The trim removed 6 bases at V and 2 bases at J, leaving 10 bases unmatched. CDR3 amino acids: CASRPEDRPTYEQYF. The CDR3 bases are TGTGCCAGCAGACCCGAGGACAGGCCGACCTACGAGCAGTACTTC.

As to this clone: The identical CDR3 is also encoded by other nucleotide sequences in the sample. The rearrangement links TRBV7-9 to TRBJ1-2; 7 bases map to TRBD1. The length of the CDR3 is 14 residues. Germline V gene lookup returns CDR1 SEHNR and CDR2 FQNEAQ (reference sequence). V dropped 5 bases and J dropped 3; count of bases not matched to a gene: 6. Written as DNA, the CDR3 is TGTGCCAGCAGCCTCACCGGGACAGACTATGGCTACACCTTC. As protein: CASSLTGTDYGYTF.

The chain recombines TRBV5-6 with TRBJ1-1; D might be TRBD1 (5 bases). Trimming took 5 bases from V and 5 from J, leaving 13 bases between them. Per germline, CDR1 SGHDT and CDR2 YYEEEE. The CDR3 spans 13 residues. The DNA of the CDR3 is TGTGCCAGCAGTTCCAGGGTTAAAACTGAAGCTTTCTTT. Protein product: CASSSRVKTEAFF.

The J gene is TRBJ1-5, the V gene TRBV10-2; TRBD1 aligns across 8 bases. After removal of 10 bases from V and 7 bases from J, the junction contained 15 bases not matched to a gene. The germline gives CDR1 WSHSY, CDR2 SAAADI. The CDR3 sequence is 15 residues long. As DNA, the CDR3 is TGCGCCAACCTTTGCGTTCAGGGGGCCTGGCAGCCCCAGCATTTT. Translation: CANLCVQGAWQPQHF.

The gene calls are TRBV19 and TRBJ2-5; 10 nucleotides agree with TRBD2. V gave up 10 bases and J gave up 5 bases; unmatched junction bases: 13. The length of the CDR3 is 15 residues. Germline V gene sequence: CDR1 LNHDA, CDR2 SQIVND (reference sequence). The CDR3 DNA reads as TGTGCCACCACGGACGGAGCGGGGGGGCGGGAGACCCAGTACTTC. It specifies CATTDGAGGRETQYF.

The chain employs TRBV10-2 and TRBJ1-2; possibly TRBD1 for D (5 bases). V dropped 4 bases and J dropped 2 bases, with 11 bases sitting between them. The CDR3 has 14 amino acids. Looked up from germline, CDR1 is WSHSY and CDR2 is SAAADI. CDR3 DNA: TGCGCCAGCAGTGCAGGGAGGGAAAACTATGGCTACACCTTC. Translated, it gives CASSAGRENYGYTF.

The rearrangement uses TRBV9 and TRBJ2-5; a weak D match, TRBD2 (5 bases). CDR3 length: 14 residues. The V end lost 5 bases, the J end lost 2 bases, and 13 bases lay between the germline ends. Germline assignment: CDR1 SGDLS and CDR2 YYNGEE. The CDR3 is CASSLASRQETQYF. The DNA for the CDR3 is TGTGCCAGCAGTTTGGCTAGCAGACAAGAGACCCAGTACTTC.

V usage is TRBV7-6 and J usage is TRBJ1-1; 9 positions match TRBD1. V dropped 5 bases and J dropped 4; count of bases not matched to a gene: 8. This CDR3 has 15 residues. CDR1 and CDR2 from the germline V gene are SGHVS and FNYEAQ. In DNA, the CDR3 is TGTGCCAGCAGCCTCCAGACAGGGGGAACCACTGAAGCTTTCTTT. It specifies CASSLQTGGTTEAFF.

J is TRBJ1-2 and V is TRBV7-2, with D hard to call. The CDR3 runs to 17 residues. The V and J ends lost 4 bases and 2 bases respectively, with 20 bases between them. Per germline, CDR1 SGHTA and CDR2 FQGNSA. The CDR3 loop is CASSSRGLVVTNYGYTF. Written as DNA, the CDR3 is TGTGCCAGCAGCTCACGAGGTTTAGTTGTTACCAACTATGGCTACACCTTC.

The CDR3 coding sequence is TGCACCAGCAGCCAAGATCGAGGGGACAGGAAAGCTAACTATGGCTACACCTTC. Translation: CTSSQDRGDRKANYGYTF. V usage is TRBV1 and J usage is TRBJ1-2; TRBD1 is the table's D call and was not checked against the DNA. TRBV1 is given as a pseudogene. The CDR3 has 18 residues.

The V and J genes are TRBV5-6 and TRBJ1-5; the D is unclear. This CDR3 is built from 12 residues. Germline CDR1 and CDR2: SGHDT and YYEEEE. V was trimmed by 1 base and J by 5 bases, leaving 4 bases between them. The CDR3 bases are TGTGCCAGCAGCTTGCTCGATCAGCCCCAGCATTTT. Encoded protein: CASSLLDQPQHF.

This chain uses TRBV1 with TRBJ2-7; the table assigns TRBD2, which was not confirmed against the DNA. TRBV1 is an annotated pseudogene. This CDR3 region has 14 residues. CDR3 sequence (DNA): TGCACCAGCAGCCAACTCTTCCTCTTTTACGAGCAGTACTTC. Translated: CTSSQLFLFYEQYF.

The rearrangement links TRBV29-1 to TRBJ2-5; 14 nucleotides align to TRBD2. The CDR3 length is 16 residues. The V segment lost 5 bases and the J segment 4 bases; nucleotides outside the gene matches: 9. The V gene's germline CDR1 is SQVTM and CDR2 ANQGSEA. The CDR3 region has the DNA TGCAGCGTTCGACTAGCGGGAGGGGTTTTAGGAGAGACCCAGTACTTC. Protein: CSVRLAGGVLGETQYF.

The sample holds one count of this clone. The chain is built from TRBV5-1 and TRBJ2-1; D is perhaps TRBD2 (6 bases). This CDR3 is 16 amino acids long. Germline lookup yields CDR1 SGHRS and CDR2 YFSETQ. The V and J ends lost 2 bases and 9 bases respectively, with 21 bases between them. The CDR3: CASSLDLASAYGEQFF. The CDR3, as DNA: TGCGCCAGCAGCTTAGACCTAGCGTCGGCTTACGGTGAGCAGTTCTTC.

V and J are TRBV11-3 and TRBJ2-3, with 10 bases that match TRBD2. CDR1 is SGHNT, CDR2 YENEEA, per germline. V shed 6 bases, J shed 2 bases, and the junction held 2 bases outside the gene matches. This CDR3 comprises 14 residues. CDR3 bases: TGTGCCAGCAGTAGCGGGAGGTACACAGATACGCAGTATTTT. Translation gives CASSSGRYTDTQYF.

V is TRBV2 and J is TRBJ2-7; D gene uncertain. Trimming stripped 5 bases from V and 6 bases from J, with 5 bases between. This CDR3 is built from 10 residues. In germline, CDR1 is SNHLY, CDR2 FYNNEI. The CDR3 DNA reads TGTGCCAGCAGTTTCGGCGAGCAGTACTTC. Its protein product is CASSFGEQYF.